Each of the 21 T cell receptor beta chains below was sequenced from the same sample in a study of blood T cell repertoires in COVID-19 (dated by TCRdb to 2020 to 2021). To prepare the library, the immunoSEQ multiplex PCR assay was applied. Sourced from immuneACCESS, this table was stored by TCRdb with only in-frame sequences that have V and J called. A share of the clones is absent; for the studies checked, an unresolved V gene accounts for under half, and the remainder has no known explanation. In this sample the table shows about 320,000 clones, around 86% of which occur a single time. The top ten clonotypes cover about 5% of the sample. The sequencing sample was made of PBMCs or T cells enriched from blood (not recorded which). The receptor set was obtained from a man between 60 and 75 years old who had recovered from COVID-19.

The gene calls are TRBV4-2 and TRBJ2-7, with 8 bases fitting TRBD1. Looked up from germline, CDR1 is LGHNA and CDR2 is YNFKEQ. With 0 bases clipped from V and 2 bases from J, the junction kept 6 bases outside the gene matches. The CDR3 contains 16 residues. CDR3 residues: CASSQDWGQETYEQYF. CDR3 DNA sequence: TGTGCCAGCAGCCAAGATTGGGGACAGGAGACCTACGAGCAGTACTTC.

This chain uses TRBV11-1 with TRBJ2-5; 8 nucleotides match TRBD1. The V and J ends lost 5 bases and 3 bases, in that order; junction bases with no gene match: 2. Germline assignment: CDR1 SGHAT and CDR2 FQDESV (reference sequence). This CDR3 has 13 amino acids. In nucleotides, the CDR3 is TGTGCCAGCAGCGGACAGGGAGAAGAGACCCAGTACTTC. It yields the protein CASSGQGEETQYF.

V and J are TRBV30 and TRBJ1-5; D not certain. The V gene lost 3 bases and the J gene lost 0 bases, with 9 bases spanning the gap. This CDR3 has 14 amino acids. CDR1 GTSNPN and CDR2 SVGIG come from the germline V gene (reference sequence). CDR3 DNA: TGTGCCTGGAGAGACACAACTAGCAATCAGCCCCAGCATTTT. Translating it yields CAWRDTTSNQPQHF.

This chain links TRBV5-1 with TRBJ2-1, with 10 nucleotides matching TRBD2. There are 18 residues in the CDR3. J gave up 1 base and V 4 bases, and 11 bases lay outside the gene matches. Germline CDR1 is SGHRS and CDR2 is YFSETQ. The CDR3 is CASSGGGSGRSSYNEQFF. The CDR3 DNA is TGCGCCAGCAGCGGGGGCGGTAGCGGGAGGTCTTCCTACAATGAGCAGTTCTTC.

The V call is TRBV10-3, the J call TRBJ2-2, with D maybe TRBD1 (6 bases). V dropped 10 bases and J dropped 9 bases, with 15 bases sitting between them. Germline loops: CDR1 ENHRY, CDR2 SYGVKD. CDR3 length: 12 amino acids. CDR3 residues: CATGVGERELFF. The CDR3 coding sequence is TGTGCCACAGGGGTCGGGGAACGGGAGCTGTTTTTT.

This rearrangement joins TRBV6-2 or TRBV6-3 to TRBJ1-5, with D possibly matching TRBD1 (6 bases). The CDR3 totals 12 residues. Germline CDR1 MNHEY, CDR2 SVGEGT. V shed 5 bases and J shed 6 bases, with 8 bases lying between them. The chain's CDR3 is CASSQGSQPQHF. The DNA of the CDR3 is TGTGCCAGCAGTCAGGGGAGTCAGCCCCAGCATTTT.

The chain carries TRBV28 and TRBJ1-6; D gene unclear. There are 13 residues in the CDR3. Trimming removed 3 bases at V and 8 bases at J, with 8 bases between. Germline values: CDR1 MDHEN, CDR2 SYDVKM. The CDR3 DNA sequence: TGTGCCAGCAGTTTGTCCGGGGATTCACCCCTCCACTTT. Its protein product is CASSLSGDSPLHF. The variable domain in full, with the rest retrieved from reference TRBV28 and TRBJ1-6, is DVKVTQSSRYLVKRTGEKVFLECVQDMDHENMFWYRQDPGLGLRLIYFSYDVKMKEKGDIPEGYSVSREKKERFSLILESASTNQTSMYLCASSLSGDSPLHFGNGTRLTVT.

The gene calls are TRBV28 and TRBJ2-7; possible D gene TRBD1, 5 bases. Trimming shortened V by 2 bases and J by 8 bases, and 13 bases separated the two germline ends. The CDR3 runs 13 residues. The germline CDR1 and CDR2 sequences are MDHEN and SYDVKM. CDR3 residues: CASSLTVRVKQYF. CDR3 coding DNA: TGTGCCAGCAGTTTAACCGTCAGGGTTAAGCAGTACTTC.

The chain joins TRBV27 to TRBJ2-5; TRBD1 aligns across 12 bases. CDR3 length: 15 residues. Germline V gene sequence: CDR1 MNHEY, CDR2 SMNVEV (reference sequence). V gave up 5 bases and J gave up 5 bases; unmatched junction bases: 6. DNA for the CDR3: TGTGCCAGCAGTACCCGGGACAGGGGGCTGGAGACCCAGTACTTC. The encoded protein is CASSTRDRGLETQYF.

The rearrangement uses TRBV9 and TRBJ2-3; 9 bases map to TRBD1. The CDR3 contains 16 residues. Losses at the gene ends were 3 bases for V and 4 bases for J; bases not matched to a gene: 9. Germline V gene sequence: CDR1 SGDLS, CDR2 YYNGEE. CDR3 DNA sequence: TGTGCCAGCAGCGCCCTACAGGGGGCCGCCCCAGATACGCAGTATTTT. This sequence encodes CASSALQGAAPDTQYF.

This chain links TRBV5-5 with TRBJ2-2; D might be TRBD2 (5 bases). The CDR3 extends over 14 amino acids. With 4 bases removed from V and 1 base from J, the gap between germline ends came to 8 bases. The germline CDR1 and CDR2 sequences are SGHKS and YYEKEE (reference sequence). CDR3 nucleotide sequence: TGTGCCAGCAGCCCGGCGGGGAACACCGGGGAGCTGTTTTTT. As protein: CASSPAGNTGELFF.

This chain links TRBV2 with TRBJ2-5; D gene ambiguous. Germline lookup yields CDR1 SNHLY and CDR2 FYNNEI. This CDR3 has 12 amino acids. V was pared by 6 bases and J by 4 bases, with 9 bases between. This chain's CDR3 is CASSLTRETQYF. In nucleotides, the CDR3 is TGTGCCAGCAGCCTGACAAGAGAGACCCAGTACTTC.

The J gene is TRBJ2-1, the V gene TRBV29-1; 8 bases agree with TRBD2. Germline loops: CDR1 SQVTM, CDR2 ANQGSEA. Trimming cost V 2 bases and J 1 base; bases outside gene matches: 7. The CDR3 covers 16 residues. The CDR3 DNA reads as TGCAGCGTTGAATTCCGGGGACTAGATTCCTACAATGAGCAGTTCTTC. This sequence encodes CSVEFRGLDSYNEQFF.

V usage is TRBV3-1 (or the pseudogene TRBV3-2) and J usage is TRBJ1-2; 8 bases agree with TRBD1. Germline V gene sequence: CDR1 LGHDT, CDR2 YNNKEL (reference sequence). The CDR3 has 16 residues. V was pared by 1 base and J by 0 bases, with 4 bases of the junction left unmatched. The CDR3 DNA follows: TGTGCCAGCAGCCAAGGGCAGGGGGCCACTAACTATGGCTACACCTTC. Translating it yields CASSQGQGATNYGYTF.

The chain combines TRBV10-3 with TRBJ2-7, with a tentative D call TRBD1 (6 bases). V lost 2 bases to trimming and J lost 7 bases, with 21 bases between them. The CDR3 is 16 amino acids. Germline V gives CDR1 ENHRY, CDR2 SYGVKD. CDR3 protein: CAISEPGARGKGEQYF. The CDR3, as DNA: TGTGCCATCAGTGAGCCAGGGGCGAGGGGTAAGGGGGAGCAGTACTTC.

The chain is built from TRBV28 and TRBJ2-7; 11 bases agree with TRBD1. CDR1 MDHEN and CDR2 SYDVKM come from the germline V gene. This CDR3 contains 14 residues. Germline trimming cut 4 bases from V and 6 bases from J; bases unmatched to any gene: 5. The CDR3 DNA is TGTGCCAGCAGTTCTCCCGGGACAGGGGGCGAGCAGTACTTC. Translated, it gives CASSSPGTGGEQYF.

The chain joins TRBV7-2 to TRBJ2-1; TRBD2 matches 9 bases. CDR3 length: 15 residues. The junction had 13 bases not matched to a gene; V was cut back by 3 bases and J by 13 bases. Germline-derived CDR1 and CDR2 are SGHTA and FQGNSA. CDR3 coding DNA: TGTGCCAGCAGCTTCGGGGGGGGTAGCGGGAGTTTTCAGTTCTTC. This gives the protein CASSFGGGSGSFQFF.

V usage is TRBV7-9 and J usage is TRBJ1-4, with 7 bases identical to TRBD1. This CDR3 is 15 amino acids long. V was clipped by 4 bases and J by 4 bases; unmatched bases: 6. Germline V gene data show CDR1 as SEHNR and CDR2 as FQNEAQ (reference sequence). This chain's CDR3 is CASSSRTGSNEKLFF. The DNA for the CDR3 is TGTGCCAGCAGCTCTAGGACAGGCAGTAATGAAAAACTGTTTTTT.

The genes are TRBV28 and TRBJ1-2; 9 nucleotides agree with TRBD1. V trimming: 6 bases; J trimming: 6 bases; junction bases outside the gene matches: 5. The CDR3 runs 13 residues. Germline CDR1 is MDHEN and CDR2 is SYDVKM. In DNA, the CDR3 is TGTGCCAGCAGGGTACAGGGGGCGGATGGCTACACCTTC. This codes for CASRVQGADGYTF.

The chain combines TRBV10-3 with TRBJ2-2, with D perhaps matching TRBD1 (6 bases). Trimming took 4 bases from V and 6 from J, leaving 18 bases between them. In germline, CDR1 is ENHRY, CDR2 SYGVKD. This CDR3 spans 16 amino acids. The CDR3 nucleotides read TGTGCCATCAGTGCCCCAAGGGACACGGACCCCGGGGAGCTGTTTTTT. The encoded protein is CAISAPRDTDPGELFF.

Regarding this clone: Within the sample, other DNA sequences also encode this same CDR3. This chain links TRBV5-1 with TRBJ2-7; tentatively, D is TRBD1 (6 bases). In germline, CDR1 is SGHRS, CDR2 YFSETQ. There are 13 residues in the CDR3. V lost 0 bases to trimming and J lost 2 bases, with 6 bases between them. Here the CDR3 reads CASSLEGAYEQYF. The CDR3 region has the DNA TGCGCCAGCAGCTTGGAGGGGGCCTACGAGCAGTACTTC.